A selection of T cell receptor beta chains follows, all from one sample in a study of post-analysis software for immune sequencing data. TCRdb redid the calling of the PCR reads with MiXCR, one entry per CDR3 protein. The sample lists 400,000 to 500,000 distinct CDR3 sequences; approximately 42% were seen once. The sequencing input was blood. These TCRs come from a girl aged 2 to 10 with multiple sclerosis. Both conserved end residues are part of each CDR3. A D gene is named only where the DNA matches it firmly. Clone size is shown for a subset of rows, as once, few, many or a class of expanded clone.

clone_size	v_call	d_call	j_call	cdr3_length	cdr3_nt	cdr3_aa
few	TRBV3-1	.	TRBJ2-7	15	TGTGCCAGCAGCCGAGCGGGTTTGAACTACAATGAGCAGTACTTC	CASSRAGLNYNEQYF
few	TRBV3-1	.	TRBJ2-1	15	TGTGCCAGCAGCCGGAGGGGGGCCTCCTACAATGAGCAGTTCTTC	CASSRRGASYNEQFF
few	TRBV28	.	TRBJ2-4	19	TGTGCCAGCAGCCGCCCTCCCGTCGCGTCAAATCTAGCCAAAAACATTCAGTACTTC	CASSRPPVASNLAKNIQYF
.	TRBV20-1	.	TRBJ2-2	15	TGCAGTGCCGCAATCGCAGGGAAAAACACCGGGGAGCTGTTTTTT	CSAAIAGKNTGELFF
.	TRBV6-2/TRBV6-3	.	TRBJ1-1	14	TGTGCCAGCAGCCCAAAGAGGACACCCGAATCGGCTTTCTTT	CASSPKRTPESAFF
few	TRBV7-2	.	TRBJ2-1	14	TGTGCCAGCAGCTTGCTGCTCGGGATAAATGAGCAGTTCTTC	CASSLLLGINEQFF
few	TRBV20-1	.	TRBJ1-4	14	TGCAGTGCTAGAGTGACGGGGTTAAGAGAAAAACTGTTTTTT	CSARVTGLREKLFF
.	TRBV12-3/TRBV12-4	.	TRBJ2-7	14	TGTGCCAGCAGTACGGCCAGGACAGCCTACGAGCAGTACTTC	CASSTARTAYEQYF
.	TRBV6-1	TRBD1	TRBJ2-1	17	TGTGCCAGCAAAAAAACCAGGGGGCGAGGGGGCTACAATGAGCAGTTCTTC	CASKKTRGRGGYNEQFF
.	TRBV20-1	TRBD2	TRBJ2-1	14	TGCAGTGCTAGGGAAGCGGGGGGCCCCAATGAGCAGTTCTTC	CSAREAGGPNEQFF
.	TRBV7-2	.	TRBJ2-1	13	TGTGCCAGCAGCTTAGCGCAGGGAAATGAGCAGTTCTTC	CASSLAQGNEQFF
once	TRBV6-1	TRBD1	TRBJ2-6	18	TGTGCCAGCAGCCCTTCTGACAGGGGGCTTAATGGGGCCAACGTCCTGACTTTC	CASSPSDRGLNGANVLTF
many	TRBV29-1	TRBD2	TRBJ2-1	13	TGCAGCGCCCCGGGACTAGCCGGCAATGAGCAGTTCTTC	CSAPGLAGNEQFF
many	TRBV5-1	.	TRBJ1-2	18	TGCGCCAGCAGCTTGGTCCCGACCGGGGGCCACCGTGTCTATGGCTACACCTTC	CASSLVPTGGHRVYGYTF
many	TRBV20-1	.	TRBJ2-4	15	TGCAGTGCTAAAAGGGATAGCCTAGCCAAAAACATTCAGTACTTC	CSAKRDSLAKNIQYF
.	TRBV20-1	.	TRBJ2-7	15	TGCAGTGCTAGAGAGGTCAAGCGGGCAGTCTACGAGCAGTACTTC	CSAREVKRAVYEQYF
.	TRBV10-3	.	TRBJ1-1	13	TGTGCCATCAGTGGTTCAGTGAACACTGAAGCTTTCTTT	CAISGSVNTEAFF
.	TRBV28	.	TRBJ2-5	13	TGTGCCAGCAGTTTACGAATCCAAGAGACCCAGTACTTC	CASSLRIQETQYF
.	TRBV7-2	.	TRBJ2-1	16	TGTGCCAGCATCATCCAATCGGGACTCCACTACAATGAGCAGTTCTTC	CASIIQSGLHYNEQFF
.	TRBV6-6	.	TRBJ1-1	15	TGTGCCAGCAGTTACCCCAGGGATGTGAACACTGAAGCTTTCTTT	CASSYPRDVNTEAFF
.	TRBV6-2/TRBV6-3	TRBD1	TRBJ1-5	16	TGTGCCAGCAGTTTTCCGGGACAGGTCTTTAATCAGCCCCAGCATTTT	CASSFPGQVFNQPQHF
.	TRBV6-6	TRBD2	TRBJ2-1	17	TGTGCCAGCAGTTACTCCCCGACTAGCGGGCTTTACAATGAGCAGTTCTTC	CASSYSPTSGLYNEQFF
.	TRBV5-5	TRBD1	TRBJ1-4	16	TGTGCCAGCAGCCAAGGGACAGGGGGCACTAATGAAAAACTGTTTTTT	CASSQGTGGTNEKLFF
few	TRBV4-2	.	TRBJ2-3	14	TGTGCCAGCAGCCAAGACATTGGGGCAGATACGCAGTATTTT	CASSQDIGADTQYF